The entry below describes one T cell receptor beta chain. It has no known antigen specificity. Base qualities are not recorded, but no much larger clone differs from it by a single base. These data come from a study of blood T cell repertoires in COVID-19 (dated by TCRdb to about 2020). With regard to the full study: Samples from collaborators originated in the United States, Italy and Spain and spanned both the acute and convalescent phases of COVID-19. The material from the prospective study consisted of cDNA or gDNA derived from T cells, B-cell-depleted T cells, or PBMCs. Subjects who had been exposed to COVID-19, were actively infected with it, or had recovered from it provided the deeply sampled blood TCRbeta repertoires that made up the dataset. The repertoires were released in a freely available public database intended as a resource for research on the immune response to SARS-CoV-2. Samples were obtained from the ongoing ImmuneRACE study (first 160 participants) and from roughly 1,300 subjects provided by 6 global collaborators. Nearly every sample came with metadata listing a de-identified subject ID, COVID-19 status, age in years and sex. Where available, HLA class I and class II types were obtained from metadata supplied by the sample provider rather than from assay-based typing.

Points the paper makes about the study in general: The quantity of clinical and demographic metadata differed by source and by participant and was supplied without curation.

Taken from cysteine to phenylalanine, the CDR3 has 12 residues. The CDR3 DNA has 36 bases and is translated from base 1. CDR1 and CDR2 were assigned from the germline V gene as MNHEY and SVGAGI. V is reduced by 1 base and J by 7 bases, leaving a spacing of 7 bases between them. Each collaborating institution followed its own protocols to collect whole blood in K2EDTA tubes. For TCRbeta analysis, collaborators shipped samples as frozen whole blood, isolated PBMCs, or DNA extracted from either of those sample types. The immunoSEQ Assay, a bias-controlled multiplex PCR, was used to amplify TCRbeta CDR3 regions from genomic DNA. The source study handled its data this way. Nucleated cell counts per sample were estimated from amplification of reference gene primers within the assay. To quantify the absolute abundance of each unique TCRbeta CDR3 rearrangement, sequence reads were collapsed and filtered. For each sample, productive Simpson clonality was calculated as the square root of Simpson's diversity index over productive rearrangements. The table comes from immuneACCESS by way of TCRdb, which keeps in-frame sequences with V and J called. Part of the clones is missing from these tables; in studies checked, under half for an unresolved V gene and the rest for unknown reasons. That table is the source of V, J and clone size, and D and trimming were worked out from the DNA. In all, the sample holds approximately 90,000 clones, and 90% of those were seen once. The biggest ten clones account for 1.7% of the sample.

Sequenced material: peripheral blood. Recombination connected TRBV6-5 to TRBJ1-1, with no reliable assignment of the D segment. This receptor was taken from a man in his sixties with acute or convalescent COVID-19. The DNA sequence is TGTGCCAGCAGTTACTTGGGCCGTGAAGCTTTCTTT. Its translation is CASSYLGREAFF.